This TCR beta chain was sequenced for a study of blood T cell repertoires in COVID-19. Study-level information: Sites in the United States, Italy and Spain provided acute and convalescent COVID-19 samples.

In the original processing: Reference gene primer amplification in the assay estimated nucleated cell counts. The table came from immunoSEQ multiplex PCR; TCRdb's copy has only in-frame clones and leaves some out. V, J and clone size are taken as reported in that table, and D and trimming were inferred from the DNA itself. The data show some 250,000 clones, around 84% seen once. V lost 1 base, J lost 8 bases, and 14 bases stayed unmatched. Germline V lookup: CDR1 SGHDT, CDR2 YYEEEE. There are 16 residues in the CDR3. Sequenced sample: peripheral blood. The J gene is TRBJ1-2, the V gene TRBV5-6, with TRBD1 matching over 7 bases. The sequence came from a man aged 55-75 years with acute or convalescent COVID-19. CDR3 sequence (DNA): TGTGCCAGCAGCTTGTGGGGAGACAGGGTACCAACCGGCTACACCTTC. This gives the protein CASSLWGDRVPTGYTF.